Each of the 5 T cell receptor beta chains below was sequenced from the same sample in a study of blood T cell repertoires in COVID-19. Clones were sequenced by immunoSEQ multiplex PCR, and TCRdb holds only the in-frame ones, with some missing. Of around 140,000 clones in the sample, over 80% are singletons; the top ten hold under 2.5%. The sample consisted of peripheral blood. The receptors were sampled from a man aged 45-65 years with active COVID-19.

This chain joins TRBV5-1 and TRBJ2-1, with D perhaps TRBD2 (5 bases). The CDR3 runs to 14 residues. Germline V gene data show CDR1 as SGHRS and CDR2 as YFSETQ. Trimming removed 4 bases at V and 2 bases at J, with 10 bases between. The CDR3 region is CASSPSGTYNEQFF. Here the CDR3 DNA reads TGCGCCAGCAGCCCATCGGGAACCTACAATGAGCAGTTCTTC.

V is TRBV11-3 and J is TRBJ2-1; TRBD2 matches 7 bases. The length of the CDR3 is 15 residues. Germline V gives CDR1 SGHNT, CDR2 YENEEA. With V trimmed by 8 bases and J by 5 bases, 12 bases remained unmatched. CDR3 sequence: CASSSWGGEDNEQFF. DNA of the CDR3: TGTGCCAGCTCCTCATGGGGGGGTGAGGACAATGAGCAGTTCTTC. The variable domain in full, completed from reference TRBV11-3 and TRBJ2-1, reads EAGVVQSPRYKIIEKKQPVAFWCNPISGHNTLYWYLQNLGQGPELLIRYENEEAVDDSQLPKDRFSAERLKGVDSTLKIQPAELGDSAVYLCASSSWGGEDNEQFFGPGTRLTVL.

J is TRBJ1-1 and V is TRBV28; D is uncertain. CDR1 and CDR2 from the germline V gene are MDHEN and SYDVKM. The CDR3 has 12 amino acids. Trimming removed 6 bases from V and 3 bases from J, with 8 bases in between. CDR3 nucleotide sequence: TGTGCCAGCAGCTTGAGGTACACTGAAGCTTTCTTT. Its translation is CASSLRYTEAFF. Looking up the rest from reference TRBV28 and TRBJ1-1 gives the full variable domain: DVKVTQSSRYLVKRTGEKVFLECVQDMDHENMFWYRQDPGLGLRLIYFSYDVKMKEKGDIPEGYSVSREKKERFSLILESASTNQTSMYLCASSLRYTEAFFGQGTRLTVV.

The chain combines TRBV5-8 with TRBJ2-3, with 15 bases fitting TRBD2. Germline trimming cut 3 bases from V and 0 bases from J; bases unmatched to any gene: 2. Germline-derived CDR1 and CDR2 are SGHTS and YDEGEE. CDR3 length: 17 amino acids. The CDR3 is CASSWTSGGGSTDTQYF. The CDR3 nucleotides are TGTGCCAGCAGCTGGACTAGCGGGGGGGGAAGCACAGATACGCAGTATTTT.

This clone was detected a few times. V usage is TRBV7-9 and J usage is TRBJ2-4; 11 positions agree with TRBD1. The germline gives CDR1 SEHNR, CDR2 FQNEAQ (reference sequence). Trimming cost V 1 base and J 0 bases; bases outside gene matches: 8. There are 19 residues in the CDR3. In DNA form, the CDR3 reads TGTGCCAGCAGCTTAGTAGGGACAGGGGGTCCCCTAGCCAAAAACATTCAGTACTTC. Translating gives CASSLVGTGGPLAKNIQYF. Complete variable domain (other parts from reference TRBV7-9 and TRBJ2-4): DTGVSQNPRHKITKRGQNVTFRCDPISEHNRLYWYRQTLGQGPEFLTYFQNEAQLEKSRLLSDRFSAERPKGSFSTLEIQRTEQGDSAMYLCASSLVGTGGPLAKNIQYFGAGTRLSVL.